This is a list of T cell receptor beta chains from one sample in a study of T cells in Graves' hyperthyroidism and ophthalmopathy. MiXCR was run by TCRdb on the multiplex PCR reads, yielding one entry per CDR3 protein. The sample consists of about 560,000 distinct CDR3 sequences, 16% of them appearing once. Source material: blood. All receptors come from a woman younger than 35 with Graves' hyperthyroidism. CDR3s include the opening cysteine and the closing phenylalanine or tryptophan. Each record gives: clone size, V gene, J gene, CDR3 protein. Some rows mark clone size as missing; the rest say once, few, many or name a class of expanded clone.

many	TRBV7-9	TRBJ2-7	CASSRTGDYEQYF
few	TRBV19	TRBJ1-4	CASRTTGGGEKLFF
few	TRBV27	TRBJ2-7	CASSLLGHGYEQYF
NA	TRBV19	TRBJ2-2	CASRDISNTGELFF
few	TRBV7-2	TRBJ1-2	CASSPIIGRDYGYTF
NA	TRBV7-9	TRBJ2-6	CASSGGGGISGANVLTF
few	TRBV9	TRBJ1-3	CASSVAGAGSGNTIYF
once	TRBV20-1	TRBJ2-3	CSARDRDRGFTDTQYF
few	TRBV4-2	TRBJ2-7	CASSQVAGGGEQYF
NA	TRBV6-1	TRBJ2-5	CASSEGLAGVVEETQYF
many	TRBV7-2	TRBJ2-4	CASSSFQGFSAKNIQYF
NA	TRBV6-1	TRBJ1-1	CASLSGTGGAFF
many	TRBV12-3/TRBV12-4	TRBJ2-7	CASSLIHRGNEQYF
many	TRBV5-5	TRBJ1-5	CASSLDRGGIQPQHF
many	TRBV2	TRBJ2-7	CASSVRDRPTYEQYF
few	TRBV9	TRBJ2-3	CASSETGYSTDTQYF
many	TRBV11-2	TRBJ2-7	CASSKGQGLSYEQYF
many	TRBV28	TRBJ1-2	CASRLDFYGYTF
NA	TRBV11-3	TRBJ2-3	CASSLVTGTSGGRTDTQYF
many	TRBV3-1	TRBJ2-1	CASSQESGISSYNEQFF
few	TRBV12-3/TRBV12-4	TRBJ2-3	CASSLADRRTDTQYF
NA	TRBV15	TRBJ2-1	CAVEGGPGPYNEQFF
few	TRBV18	TRBJ1-2	CASSTVGGRRNGYTF
NA	TRBV13	TRBJ2-3	CASSFRASGSTDTQYF
NA	TRBV20-1	TRBJ2-1	CSAGGRASYNEQFF
many	TRBV10-3	TRBJ2-1	CAISEGPLYNEQFF
NA	TRBV28	TRBJ1-5	CASSSPALRTRNQPQHF
many	TRBV5-5	TRBJ1-5	CASSLALTASNQPQHF
NA	TRBV4-2	TRBJ2-4	CASSQDFGRGVDIQYF
NA	TRBV6-1	TRBJ2-7	CASRPRGLYEQYF
NA	TRBV3-1	TRBJ2-5	CASSEGHQETQYF
many	TRBV12-3/TRBV12-4	TRBJ1-1	CASSLSTWGTIGVDTEAFF
many	TRBV11-2	TRBJ2-5	CASSLEGHQETQYF
few	TRBV9	TRBJ2-1	CASSEHSVTSGGGANEQFF
NA	TRBV11-3	TRBJ2-3	CASSHPPGLAALTDTQYF
many	TRBV7-8	TRBJ2-1	CASSLTMHNEQFF
many	TRBV27	TRBJ2-7	CASRTAKGGGYEQYF
many	TRBV7-9	TRBJ2-3	CASSFGLAGTDTQYF
many	TRBV6-2/TRBV6-3	TRBJ2-7	CASSYSITGNPYEQYF
NA	TRBV7-2	TRBJ1-2	CASSRRRTGTGSYGYTF
few	TRBV20-1	TRBJ1-5	CSARFPSNQPQHF
many	TRBV12-3/TRBV12-4	TRBJ2-1	CASSLDDSGGVYNEQFF
few	TRBV24-1	TRBJ2-7	CATSGNRGYEQYF